This T cell receptor (beta chain) was profiled in a study of T cells after yellow fever vaccination. V was pared by 3 bases and J by 1 base, with 8 bases between. Germline lookup yields CDR1 SQVTM and CDR2 ANQGSEA. There are 13 residues in the CDR3. Each CDR3 protein gets one entry after TCRdb re-called the 5' RACE reads with MiXCR. The sample includes around 330,000 distinct CDR3 sequences, around 4% of them seen just once. At least ten counts were recorded for this clonotype. The chain links TRBV29-1 to TRBJ2-3, with a tentative D call TRBD1 (6 bases). This receptor was taken from a man aged 18 to 30 who received the YFV17D yellow fever vaccine. The source was PBMCs, collected on the day of the yellow fever booster vaccination. The CDR3 bases are TGCAGCGTTGATTCAGGGGGCACAGATACGCAGTATTTT. Translating it yields CSVDSGGTDTQYF.